Listed here is a single T cell receptor (beta chain). Its antigen remains unknown. Germline V lookup: CDR1 SGHRS, CDR2 YFSETQ. V lost 5 bases and J lost 6, with 19 bases in between. The CDR3 extends over 15 amino acids. These data are taken from a study of T-cell reconstitution after alpha-beta-depleted transplantation in children. Overall study findings and caveats: When one year had passed after transplant, most T-cell counts and diversity came from newly produced T cells.

Unique molecular identifiers featured in how the TCRbeta library was prepared. TCRdb reprocessed the PCR reads via MiXCR and lists one record per CDR3 protein. The data contain some 87,000 distinct CDR3 sequences, about a sixth of them singletons. This specimen was PBMCs, mostly from graft donor cells, taken 180 days after TCRalphabeta/CD19-depleted stem cell transplant. This clonotype was obtained from a male patient aged 2-15 years who had a stem cell transplant for acute lymphoblastic leukemia, so the T cells may come from the graft donor. The chain joins TRBV5-1 to TRBJ2-3; no reliable D call. The CDR3 loop reads CASSVAHRASDTQYF. The CDR3 DNA follows: TGCGCCAGCAGTGTAGCACACAGAGCTTCGGATACGCAGTATTTT.